One T cell receptor (beta chain) is described in this entry. What it recognizes is unknown. These data are taken from a study of CD8 T cells in Susac syndrome. Study background: Patients with Susac syndrome were therapy-naive, on corticosteroids, or on intravenous immunoglobulin alone at the time that blood was drawn. Whole-study results and caveats: Repertoires of Susac syndrome CD4+ T cells lacked clonal expansion.

V lost 3 bases, J lost 7 bases, and 13 bases lay in between. Per the germline V gene, CDR1 is LNHDA and CDR2 is SQIVND (reference sequence). The CDR3 totals 14 residues. FACS enriched CD8+ TEMRA cells, while bulk CD8+ and CD4+ were negatively isolated. Reverse transcription of about 0.5 to 1 ug RNA was carried out with random hexamers. The authors amplified TCR beta CDR3 across 54 Vbeta and 13 Jbeta using immunoSEQ multiplex PCR. MiXCR was run by TCRdb on the immunoSEQ multiplex PCR reads, yielding one entry per CDR3 protein. The sample has about 140,000 distinct CDR3 sequences, approximately 95% seen once.

This clonotype was sampled from a human donor with Susac syndrome. The source material was CD4+ T cells from PBMCs. The chain employs TRBV19 and TRBJ1-5; D gene uncertain. This CDR3 reads CASSITLIGQPQHF. DNA for the CDR3: TGTGCCAGTAGTATTACACTTATCGGGCAGCCCCAGCATTTT. The full variable domain, completed using reference TRBV19 and TRBJ1-5, is DGGITQSPKYLFRKEGQNVTLSCEQNLNHDAMYWYRQDPGQGLRLIYYSQIVNDFQKGDIAEGYSVSREKKESFPLTVTSAQKNPTAFYLCASSITLIGQPQHFGDGTRLSIL.